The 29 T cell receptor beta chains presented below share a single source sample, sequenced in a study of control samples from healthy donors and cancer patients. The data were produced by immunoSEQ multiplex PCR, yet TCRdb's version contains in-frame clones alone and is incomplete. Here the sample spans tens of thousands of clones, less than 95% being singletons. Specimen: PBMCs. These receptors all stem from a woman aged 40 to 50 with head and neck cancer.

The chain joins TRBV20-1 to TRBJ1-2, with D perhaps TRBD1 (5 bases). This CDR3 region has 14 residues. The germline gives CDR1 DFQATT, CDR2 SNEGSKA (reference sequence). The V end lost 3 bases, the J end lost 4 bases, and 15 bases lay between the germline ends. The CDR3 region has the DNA TGCAGTGCTAGTCGGGACGCTGGAATCTATGGCTACACCTTC. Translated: CSASRDAGIYGYTF.

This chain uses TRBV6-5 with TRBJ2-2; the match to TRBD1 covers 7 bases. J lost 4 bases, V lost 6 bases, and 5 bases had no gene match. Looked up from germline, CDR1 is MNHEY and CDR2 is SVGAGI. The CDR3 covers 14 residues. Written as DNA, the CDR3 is TGTGCCAGCAGCCGGGACAGCGGCACCGGGGAGCTGTTTTTT. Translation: CASSRDSGTGELFF.

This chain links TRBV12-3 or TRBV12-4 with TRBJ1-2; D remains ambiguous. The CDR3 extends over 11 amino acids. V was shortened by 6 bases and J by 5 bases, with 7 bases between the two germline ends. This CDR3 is CASSFGYGYTF. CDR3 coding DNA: TGTGCCAGCAGCTTCGGGTATGGCTACACCTTC.

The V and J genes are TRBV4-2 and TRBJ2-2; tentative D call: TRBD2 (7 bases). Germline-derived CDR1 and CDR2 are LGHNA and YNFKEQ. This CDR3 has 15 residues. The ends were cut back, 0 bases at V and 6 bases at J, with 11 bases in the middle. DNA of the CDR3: TGTGCCAGCAGCCAAGATGAGGGGGGGGCCGGGGAGCTGTTTTTT. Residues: CASSQDEGGAGELFF.

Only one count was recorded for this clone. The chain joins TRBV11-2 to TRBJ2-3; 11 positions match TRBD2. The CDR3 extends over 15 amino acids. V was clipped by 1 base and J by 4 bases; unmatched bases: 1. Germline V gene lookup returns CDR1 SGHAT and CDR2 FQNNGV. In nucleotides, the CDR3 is TGTGCCAGCAGCTTAGTTAGCGGGAGGGCAGATACGCAGTATTTT. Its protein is CASSLVSGRADTQYF.

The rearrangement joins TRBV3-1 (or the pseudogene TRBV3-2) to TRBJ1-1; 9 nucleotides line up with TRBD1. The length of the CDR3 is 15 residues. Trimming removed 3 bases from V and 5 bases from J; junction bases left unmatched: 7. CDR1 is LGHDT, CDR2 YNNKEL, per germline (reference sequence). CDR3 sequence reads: CASSQGQGGRTEAFF. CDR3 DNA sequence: TGTGCCAGCAGCCAGGGACAGGGCGGGCGGACTGAAGCTTTCTTT.

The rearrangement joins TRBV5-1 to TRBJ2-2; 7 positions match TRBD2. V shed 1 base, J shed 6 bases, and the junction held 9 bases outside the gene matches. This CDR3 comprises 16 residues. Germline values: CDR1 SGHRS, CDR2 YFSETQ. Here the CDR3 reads CASSLSGGVSSGELFF. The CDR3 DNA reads TGCGCCAGCAGCTTGTCGGGGGGAGTCTCATCCGGGGAGCTGTTTTTT. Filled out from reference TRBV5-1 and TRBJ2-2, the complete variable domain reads KAGVTQTPRYLIKTRGQQVTLSCSPISGHRSVSWYQQTPGQGLQFLFEYFSETQRNKGNFPGRFSGRQFSNSRSEMNVSTLELGDSALYLCASSLSGGVSSGELFFGEGSRLTVL.

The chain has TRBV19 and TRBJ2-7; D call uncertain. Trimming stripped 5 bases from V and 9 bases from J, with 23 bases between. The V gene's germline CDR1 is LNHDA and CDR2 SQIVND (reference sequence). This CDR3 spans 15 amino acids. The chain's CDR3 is CASSPHLSWAERQYF. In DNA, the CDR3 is TGTGCCAGTAGTCCTCACTTATCCTGGGCCGAAAGGCAGTACTTC.

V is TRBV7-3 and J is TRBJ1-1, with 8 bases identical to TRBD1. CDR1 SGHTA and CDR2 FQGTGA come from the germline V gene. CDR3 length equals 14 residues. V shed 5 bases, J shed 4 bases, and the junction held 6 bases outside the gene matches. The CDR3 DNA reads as TGTGCCAGCAGCCAGGGGGCGGGGAGCACTGAAGCTTTCTTT. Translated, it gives CASSQGAGSTEAFF. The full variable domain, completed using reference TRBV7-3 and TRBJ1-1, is GAGVSQTPSNKVTEKGKYVELRCDPISGHTALYWYRQSLGQGPEFLIYFQGTGAADDSGLPNDRFFAVRPEGSVSTLKIQRTERGDSAVYLCASSQGAGSTEAFFGQGTRLTVV.

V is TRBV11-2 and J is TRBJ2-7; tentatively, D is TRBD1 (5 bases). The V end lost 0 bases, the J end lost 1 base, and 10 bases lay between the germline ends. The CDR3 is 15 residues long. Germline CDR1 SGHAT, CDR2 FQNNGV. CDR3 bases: TGTGCCAGCAGCTTAGACAGGGCGGTATCCTACGAGCAGTACTTC. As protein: CASSLDRAVSYEQYF. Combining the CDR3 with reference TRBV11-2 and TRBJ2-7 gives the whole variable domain EAGVAQSPRYKIIEKRQSVAFWCNPISGHATLYWYQQILGQGPKLLIQFQNNGVVDDSQLPKDRFSAERLKGVDSTLKIQPAKLEDSAVYLCASSLDRAVSYEQYFGPGTRLTVT.

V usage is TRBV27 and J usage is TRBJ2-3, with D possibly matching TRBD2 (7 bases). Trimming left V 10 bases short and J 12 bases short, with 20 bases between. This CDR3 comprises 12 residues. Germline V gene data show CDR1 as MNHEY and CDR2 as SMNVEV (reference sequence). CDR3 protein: CATMGGPGRQYF. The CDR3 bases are TGTGCCACCATGGGGGGGCCGGGACGTCAGTATTTT.

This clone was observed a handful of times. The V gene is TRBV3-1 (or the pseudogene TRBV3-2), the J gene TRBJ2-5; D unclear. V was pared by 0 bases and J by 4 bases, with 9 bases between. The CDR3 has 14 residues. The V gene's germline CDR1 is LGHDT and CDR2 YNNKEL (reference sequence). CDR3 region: CASSQEGFPETQYF. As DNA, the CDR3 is TGTGCCAGCAGCCAAGAAGGGTTCCCAGAGACCCAGTACTTC.

CDR3 nucleotides: TGCAGCGCCCGACAGGGGGCGTCGGGAAACACCATATATTTT. Its translation is CSARQGASGNTIYF. The V call is TRBV29-1, the J call TRBJ1-3, with 10 bases lining up with TRBD1. The V and J ends lost 7 bases and 4 bases, in that order; junction bases with no gene match: 7. CDR1 is SQVTM, CDR2 ANQGSEA, per germline. The CDR3 runs to 14 residues.

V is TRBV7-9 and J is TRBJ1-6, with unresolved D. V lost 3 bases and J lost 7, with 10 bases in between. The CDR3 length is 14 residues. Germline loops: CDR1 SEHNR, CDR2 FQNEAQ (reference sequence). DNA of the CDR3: TGTGCCAGCAGCTTTCAAGCTTTAAATTCACCCCTCCACTTT. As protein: CASSFQALNSPLHF.

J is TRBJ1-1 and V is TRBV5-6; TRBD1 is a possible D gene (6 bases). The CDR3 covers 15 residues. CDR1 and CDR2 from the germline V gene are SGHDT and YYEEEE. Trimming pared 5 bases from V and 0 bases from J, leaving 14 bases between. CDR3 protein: CASSFIGGMNTEAFF. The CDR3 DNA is TGTGCCAGCAGTTTCATCGGGGGCATGAACACTGAAGCTTTCTTT.

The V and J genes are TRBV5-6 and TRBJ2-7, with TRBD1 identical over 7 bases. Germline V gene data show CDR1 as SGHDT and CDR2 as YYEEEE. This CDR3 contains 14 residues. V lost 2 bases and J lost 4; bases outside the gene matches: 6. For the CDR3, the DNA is TGTGCCAGCAGCTTACAGGGGCTTGATTACGAGCAGTACTTC. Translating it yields CASSLQGLDYEQYF.

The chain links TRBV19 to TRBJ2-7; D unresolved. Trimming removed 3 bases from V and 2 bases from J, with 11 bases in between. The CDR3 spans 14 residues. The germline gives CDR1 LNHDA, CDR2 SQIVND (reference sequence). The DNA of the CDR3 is TGTGCCAGTAGTATTATGGACGGACCCTACGAGCAGTACTTC. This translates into CASSIMDGPYEQYF.

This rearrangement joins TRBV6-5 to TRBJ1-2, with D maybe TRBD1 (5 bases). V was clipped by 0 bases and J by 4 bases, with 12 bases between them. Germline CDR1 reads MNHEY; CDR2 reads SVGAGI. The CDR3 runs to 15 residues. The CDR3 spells CASSYSQGSIYGYTF. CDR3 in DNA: TGTGCCAGCAGTTACTCGCAGGGAAGTATCTATGGCTACACCTTC.

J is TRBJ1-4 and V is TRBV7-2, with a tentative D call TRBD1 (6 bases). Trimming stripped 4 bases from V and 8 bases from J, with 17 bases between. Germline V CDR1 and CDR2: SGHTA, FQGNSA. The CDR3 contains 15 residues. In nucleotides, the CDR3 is TGTGCCAGCAGCTGGACCTTCAGGGGTCGGGAAAAACTGTTTTTT. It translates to CASSWTFRGREKLFF.

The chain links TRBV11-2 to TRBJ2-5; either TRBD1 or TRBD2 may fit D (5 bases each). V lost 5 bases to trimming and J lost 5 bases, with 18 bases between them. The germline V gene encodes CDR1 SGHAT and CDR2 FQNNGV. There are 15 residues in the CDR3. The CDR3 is CASSARGVALETQYF. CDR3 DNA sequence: TGTGCCAGCAGCGCGAGAGGGGTCGCGTTGGAGACCCAGTACTTC.

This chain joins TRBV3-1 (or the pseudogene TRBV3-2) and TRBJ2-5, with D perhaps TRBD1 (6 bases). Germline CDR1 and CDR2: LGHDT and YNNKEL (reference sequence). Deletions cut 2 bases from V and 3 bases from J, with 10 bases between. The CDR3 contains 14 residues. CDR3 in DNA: TGTGCCAGCAGCCAAACTGACAGGAAAGAGACCCAGTACTTC. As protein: CASSQTDRKETQYF.

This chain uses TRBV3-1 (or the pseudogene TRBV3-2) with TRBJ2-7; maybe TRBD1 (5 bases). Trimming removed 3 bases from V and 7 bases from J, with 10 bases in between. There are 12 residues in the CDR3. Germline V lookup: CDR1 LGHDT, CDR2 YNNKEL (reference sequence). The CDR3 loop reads CASSQGDSEQYF. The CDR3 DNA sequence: TGTGCCAGCAGCCAGGGTGACAGTGAGCAGTACTTC.

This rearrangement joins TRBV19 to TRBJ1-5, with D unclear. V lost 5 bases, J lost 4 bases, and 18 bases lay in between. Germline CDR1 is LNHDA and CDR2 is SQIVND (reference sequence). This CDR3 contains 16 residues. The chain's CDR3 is CASSAGRRDYNQPQHF. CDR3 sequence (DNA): TGTGCCAGTAGTGCGGGTAGGAGGGATTATAATCAGCCCCAGCATTTT. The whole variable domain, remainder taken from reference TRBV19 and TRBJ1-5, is DGGITQSPKYLFRKEGQNVTLSCEQNLNHDAMYWYRQDPGQGLRLIYYSQIVNDFQKGDIAEGYSVSREKKESFPLTVTSAQKNPTAFYLCASSAGRRDYNQPQHFGDGTRLSIL.

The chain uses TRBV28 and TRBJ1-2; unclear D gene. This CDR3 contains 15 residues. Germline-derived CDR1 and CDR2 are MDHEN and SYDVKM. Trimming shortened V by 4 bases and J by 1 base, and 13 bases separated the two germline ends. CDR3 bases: TGTGCCAGCAGTTACCCCCTAGGGATTAACTATGGCTACACCTTC. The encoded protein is CASSYPLGINYGYTF.

The CDR3 nucleotides read TGTGCCAGCAGTTCAGCGGGGGGGACAGGGAGAGGATCCCAAGAGACCCAGTACTTC. Translated, it gives CASSSAGGTGRGSQETQYF. The rearrangement uses TRBV28 and TRBJ2-5; D may be TRBD2 (10 bases). Trimming removed 4 bases at V and 1 base at J, with 25 bases between. This CDR3 spans 19 amino acids. The V gene's germline CDR1 is MDHEN and CDR2 SYDVKM.

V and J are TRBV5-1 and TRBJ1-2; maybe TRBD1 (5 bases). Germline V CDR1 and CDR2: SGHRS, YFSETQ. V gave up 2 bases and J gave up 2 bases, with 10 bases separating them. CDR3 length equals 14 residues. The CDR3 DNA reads TGCGCCAGCAGCTTTCCTGACAGAAACTATGGCTACACCTTC. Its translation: CASSFPDRNYGYTF. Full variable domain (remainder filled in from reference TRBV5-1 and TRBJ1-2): KAGVTQTPRYLIKTRGQQVTLSCSPISGHRSVSWYQQTPGQGLQFLFEYFSETQRNKGNFPGRFSGRQFSNSRSEMNVSTLELGDSALYLCASSFPDRNYGYTFGSGTRLTVV.

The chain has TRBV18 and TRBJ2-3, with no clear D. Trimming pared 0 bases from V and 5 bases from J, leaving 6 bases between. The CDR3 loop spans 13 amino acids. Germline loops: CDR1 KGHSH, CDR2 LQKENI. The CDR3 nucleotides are TGTGCCAGCTCACCACCTGTCAGAGATACGCAGTATTTT. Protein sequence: CASSPPVRDTQYF.

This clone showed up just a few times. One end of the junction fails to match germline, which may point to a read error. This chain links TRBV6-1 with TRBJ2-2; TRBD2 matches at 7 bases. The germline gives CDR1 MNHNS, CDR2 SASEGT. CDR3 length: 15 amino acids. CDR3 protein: CASSEARGNPGELFF. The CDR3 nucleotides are TGTGCCAGCAGTGAAGCGCGGGGGAACCCCGGGGAGCTGTTTTTT.

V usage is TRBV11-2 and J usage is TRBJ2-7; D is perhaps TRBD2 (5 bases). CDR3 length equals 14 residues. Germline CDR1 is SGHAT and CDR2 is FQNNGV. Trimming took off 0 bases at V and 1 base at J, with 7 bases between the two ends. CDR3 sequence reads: CASSLDRGSYEQYF. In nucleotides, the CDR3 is TGTGCCAGCAGCTTAGACCGGGGTTCCTACGAGCAGTACTTC.